Below, 14 T cell receptor beta chains from the same sample are listed, as sequenced in a study of blood T cell repertoires in COVID-19. The protocol was immunoSEQ multiplex PCR, while the TCRdb copy is restricted to in-frame clones and leaves out a portion. Here the sample spans about 120,000 clones, 82% being singletons. Input material: peripheral blood. Source of these receptors: a human donor in a cohort sampled during active COVID-19.

This rearrangement joins TRBV29-1 to TRBJ1-3; D not resolved. The CDR3 runs 10 residues. CDR1 SQVTM and CDR2 ANQGSEA come from the germline V gene. The V gene lost 7 bases and the J gene lost 8 bases, with 9 bases spanning the gap. CDR3 DNA: TGCAGCGCGTTCGAGGACACCATATATTTT. It encodes CSAFEDTIYF.

The genes are TRBV28 and TRBJ2-1; D may be TRBD2 (5 bases). The V gene's germline CDR1 is MDHEN and CDR2 SYDVKM. This CDR3 is 14 amino acids long. V lost 5 bases and J 6 bases, leaving 14 bases between the germline ends. The CDR3 nucleotides are TGTGCCAGCAGTCTTTCGCTTCGGGGCAATGAGCAGTTCTTC. As protein: CASSLSLRGNEQFF.

This clone appeared a few times. The CDR3 sequence: CASSEAFRVSGNTIYF. For the CDR3, the DNA is TGTGCCAGCAGTGAAGCGTTCAGGGTCTCTGGAAACACCATATATTTT. The rearrangement joins TRBV6-1 to TRBJ1-3, with a tentative D call TRBD1 (5 bases). V lost 0 bases, J lost 0 bases, and 9 bases lay in between. This CDR3 has 16 amino acids. Germline loops: CDR1 MNHNS, CDR2 SASEGT.

A remark on this clone: This specimen includes other DNA sequences encoding the same CDR3. The chain has TRBV7-2 and TRBJ2-3; a weak D match, TRBD2 (6 bases). The CDR3 sequence is 13 residues long. The V gene's germline CDR1 is SGHTA and CDR2 FQGNSA. With 3 bases removed from V and 3 bases from J, the gap between germline ends came to 7 bases. The CDR3 nucleotides are TGTGCCAGCAGCTTTAGCGGAACAGATACGCAGTATTTT. Protein sequence: CASSFSGTDTQYF.

The V and J genes are TRBV2 and TRBJ2-3, with a tentative D call TRBD1 (6 bases). V dropped 4 bases and J dropped 2 bases, with 10 bases sitting between them. Germline values: CDR1 SNHLY, CDR2 FYNNEI. The CDR3 consists of 14 residues. The chain's CDR3 is CASSVGQFTDTQYF. The CDR3 DNA reads TGTGCCAGCAGTGTAGGACAGTTCACAGATACGCAGTATTTT.

The chain couples TRBV25-1 to TRBJ1-5, with D unclear. In germline, CDR1 is MGHDK, CDR2 SYGVNS. The V end was cut by 4 bases, the J end by 7 bases, with 14 bases between. The CDR3 runs 14 residues. For the CDR3, the DNA is TGTGCCAGCAGTGCTCTGGTGTACGGGCAGCCCCAGCATTTT. Translation gives CASSALVYGQPQHF.

The chain has TRBV28 and TRBJ1-1, with TRBD1 identical over 7 bases. The CDR3 contains 14 residues. The germline V gene has CDR1 MDHEN and CDR2 SYDVKM. V lost 5 bases and J lost 0; bases outside the gene matches: 3. CDR3 coding DNA: TGTGCCAGCAGTCTTGGACAGGTGAACACTGAAGCTTTCTTT. It specifies CASSLGQVNTEAFF.

The CDR3 sequence: CASSIGLAGQETQYF. The CDR3, as DNA: TGTGCCAGTAGTATCGGACTAGCGGGTCAAGAGACCCAGTACTTC. The genes are TRBV19 and TRBJ2-5, with TRBD2 matching 11 bases. There are 15 residues in the CDR3. J lost 2 bases, V lost 3 bases, and 2 bases had no gene match. Per germline, CDR1 LNHDA and CDR2 SQIVND (reference sequence). Variable domain in full (rest from reference TRBV19 and TRBJ2-5): DGGITQSPKYLFRKEGQNVTLSCEQNLNHDAMYWYRQDPGQGLRLIYYSQIVNDFQKGDIAEGYSVSREKKESFPLTVTSAQKNPTAFYLCASSIGLAGQETQYFGPGTRLLVL.

As DNA, the CDR3 is TGTGCCAGCAGCGTAGGCCTAGCCGATCAAGAGACCCAGTACTTC. It codes for CASSVGLADQETQYF. The genes are TRBV9 and TRBJ2-5, with D maybe TRBD2 (5 bases). The germline V and J ends were trimmed by 0 bases and 2 bases, with 11 bases remaining between them. Germline assignment: CDR1 SGDLS and CDR2 YYNGEE. CDR3 size: 15 residues.

J is TRBJ1-1 and V is TRBV2, with D unresolved. Germline V gene sequence: CDR1 SNHLY, CDR2 FYNNEI. The V end lost 4 bases, the J end lost 4 bases, and 10 bases lay between the germline ends. There are 13 residues in the CDR3. The CDR3 DNA sequence: TGTGCCAGCAGTGGGAGCGGTGTCACTGAAGCTTTCTTT. This encodes CASSGSGVTEAFF. The whole variable domain, filled in from reference TRBV2 and TRBJ1-1, reads EPEVTQTPSHQVTQMGQEVILRCVPISNHLYFYWYRQILGQKVEFLVSFYNNEISEKSEIFDDQFSVERPDGSNFTLKIRSTKLEDSAMYFCASSGSGVTEAFFGQGTRLTVV.

This clone was counted once. The rearrangement uses TRBV12-3 or TRBV12-4 and TRBJ2-5; maybe TRBD1 (5 bases). With 6 bases removed from V and 2 bases from J, the gap between germline ends came to 10 bases. CDR3 length equals 13 residues. The CDR3 coding sequence is TGTGCCAGCAGGTCGCAGGGTCAAGAGACCCAGTACTTC. It specifies CASRSQGQETQYF.

This chain's CDR3 is CASSSRRGSGNTIYF. CDR3 nucleotide sequence: TGTGCCAGCTCCTCTCGGCGGGGCTCTGGAAACACCATATATTTT. V gene TRBV2 combines with J gene TRBJ1-3; D ambiguous. Trimming took off 8 bases at V and 0 bases at J, with 14 bases between the two ends. The CDR3 totals 15 residues. Germline CDR1 reads SNHLY; CDR2 reads FYNNEI.

The rearrangement links TRBV3-1 (or the pseudogene TRBV3-2) to TRBJ1-4; TRBD1 agrees at 10 bases. Trimming at V came to 0 bases and at J to 8 bases, leaving 6 bases not matched to a gene. CDR3 length equals 16 residues. The V gene's germline CDR1 is LGHDT and CDR2 YNNKEL (reference sequence). This CDR3 is CASSQDLGTGVEKLFF. Here the CDR3 DNA reads TGTGCCAGCAGCCAAGACCTAGGGACAGGGGTCGAAAAACTGTTTTTT.

This chain uses TRBV10-1 with TRBJ2-3, with 11 positions matching TRBD2. CDR1 is WNHNN, CDR2 SYGVQD, per germline (reference sequence). The trim removed 5 bases at V and 5 bases at J, leaving 9 bases unmatched. The CDR3 totals 16 residues. Written as DNA, the CDR3 is TGCGCCAGCAGTCCTATAGCGGGGGGGCCGGGAGATACGCAGTATTTT. Its protein product is CASSPIAGGPGDTQYF.